This T cell receptor beta chain comes out of a study of beta chain features in type 1 diabetes. The study, taken as a whole, reports: Among all four CD4+ subsets, Type 1 diabetes patients had TCRB CDR3s that were moderately but significantly shorter.

cDNA synthesis used the whole RNA isolate, giving expressed TCRB sequences. Here immunoSEQ multiplex PCR was the method, and the copy in TCRdb shows in-frame clones only, minus some. Of 250,000 to 300,000 clones listed, about 24% are singletons. This clone has a handful of counts. Its antigen is currently unknown. The CDR3 has 13 residues. The germline V gene has CDR1 SGHDN and CDR2 FVKESK. Between the trimmed V and J ends, which lost 2 bases and 1 base, there was a span of 5 bases. Sequenced sample: naive CD4+ T cells from blood. The chain has TRBV14 and TRBJ1-1; D is uncertain. The sequence was obtained from a woman aged 25 to 45 with type 1 diabetes. CDR3 coding DNA: TGTGCCAGCAGCCAACTTCCGAACACTGAAGCTTTCTTT. Translating it yields CASSQLPNTEAFF.